This T cell receptor beta chain was sequenced in a study of OX40 agonist ivuxolimab in advanced cancers. Broader study findings: Dosing at 0.1 to 3.0 mg/kg was accompanied by clonal expansion of CD4+ and CD8+ blood T cells by week 6.

Trimming took 4 bases from V and 4 from J, leaving 13 bases between them. Germline assignment: CDR1 MGHRA and CDR2 YSYEKL. There are 15 residues in the CDR3. Sequencing was performed with immunoSEQ multiplex PCR; in TCRdb, only in-frame clones are kept and a portion is missing. The data show about 79,000 clones, roughly 91% seen once. As for this clone: The antigen is undetermined.

The chain combines TRBV4-1 with TRBJ2-2; D not resolved. Sequenced here: CD4+ or CD8+ T cells sorted from blood, sampled in a trial of the OX40 agonist ivuxolimab. The TCR originated in an adult with an advanced solid tumor such as melanoma, head and neck, liver or kidney cancer. CDR3 residues: CASSRLGRGTGELFF. CDR3 nucleotide sequence: TGCGCCAGCAGCCGACTCGGCCGTGGCACCGGGGAGCTGTTTTTT.